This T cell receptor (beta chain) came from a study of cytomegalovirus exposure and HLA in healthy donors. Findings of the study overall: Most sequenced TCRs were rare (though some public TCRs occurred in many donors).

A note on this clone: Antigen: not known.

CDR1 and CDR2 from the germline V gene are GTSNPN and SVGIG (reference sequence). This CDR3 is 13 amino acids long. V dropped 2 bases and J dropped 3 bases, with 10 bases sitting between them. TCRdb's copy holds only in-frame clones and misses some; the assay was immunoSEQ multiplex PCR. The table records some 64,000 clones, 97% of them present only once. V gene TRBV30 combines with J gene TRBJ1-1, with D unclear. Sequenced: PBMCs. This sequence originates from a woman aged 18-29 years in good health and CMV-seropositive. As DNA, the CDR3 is TGTGCCTGGAGTCCCTTGGCGGACACTGAAGCTTTCTTT. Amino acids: CAWSPLADTEAFF.